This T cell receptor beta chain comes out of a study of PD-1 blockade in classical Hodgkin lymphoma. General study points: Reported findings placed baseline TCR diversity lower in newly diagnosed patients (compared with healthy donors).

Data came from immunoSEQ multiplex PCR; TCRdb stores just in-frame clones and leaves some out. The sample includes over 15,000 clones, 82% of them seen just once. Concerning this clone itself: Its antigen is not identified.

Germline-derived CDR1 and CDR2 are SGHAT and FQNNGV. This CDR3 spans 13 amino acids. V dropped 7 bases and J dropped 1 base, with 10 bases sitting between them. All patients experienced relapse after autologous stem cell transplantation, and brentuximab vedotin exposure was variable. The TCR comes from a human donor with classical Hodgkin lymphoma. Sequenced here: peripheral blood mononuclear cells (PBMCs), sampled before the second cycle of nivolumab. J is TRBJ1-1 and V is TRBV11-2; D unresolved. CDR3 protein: CASTVSPNTEAFF. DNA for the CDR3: TGTGCCAGCACCGTCTCCCCGAACACTGAAGCTTTCTTT.